This T cell receptor (beta chain) was retrieved from a study of T cell repertoires in cytomegalovirus infection. Overall study context: Evidence of both CMV infection and a matching HLA type came from public TCR beta signatures. Study results and caveats: Ex vivo responses were dominated by HLA-C-restricted CMV-specific TCR beta clonotypes. People with CMV and the relevant HLA were identified by cumulative public TCR beta family frequency.

This clonotype was seen a handful of times. The antigen remains undetermined. A single record per CDR3 protein comes from TCRdb applying MiXCR to the reads. The sample carries under 350,000 distinct CDR3 sequences, 8% to 9.5% recorded once. CDR1 and CDR2 from the germline V gene are LGHNA and YSLEER. Trimming removed 4 bases from V and 2 bases from J; junction bases left unmatched: 5. The CDR3 consists of 17 residues. Sequencing input: PBMCs. This chain joins TRBV4-3 and TRBJ2-3; 14 positions agree with TRBD2. This clonotype was obtained from a human donor in good health (CMV status not recorded). Some clones in this sample may be carry-over from other donors' samples. The CDR3 is CASSLGLAGVNTDTQYF. The CDR3 DNA reads as TGCGCCAGCAGCCTGGGACTAGCGGGAGTCAACACAGATACGCAGTATTTT.